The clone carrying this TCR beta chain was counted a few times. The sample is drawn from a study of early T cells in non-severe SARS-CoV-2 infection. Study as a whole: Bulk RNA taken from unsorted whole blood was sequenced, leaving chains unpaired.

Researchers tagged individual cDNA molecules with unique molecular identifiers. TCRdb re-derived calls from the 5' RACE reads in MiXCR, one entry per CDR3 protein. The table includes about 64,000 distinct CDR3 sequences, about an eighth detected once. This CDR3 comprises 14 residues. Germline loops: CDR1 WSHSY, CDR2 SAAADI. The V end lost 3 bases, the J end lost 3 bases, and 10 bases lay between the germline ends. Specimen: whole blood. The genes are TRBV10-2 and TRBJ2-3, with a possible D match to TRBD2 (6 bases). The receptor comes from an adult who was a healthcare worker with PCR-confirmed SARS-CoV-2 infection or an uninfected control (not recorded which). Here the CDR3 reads CASSDVGGTDTQYF. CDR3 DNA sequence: TGCGCCAGCAGTGACGTCGGGGGTACAGATACGCAGTATTTT.